The 29 T cell receptor beta chains given below trace back to one sample, sequenced in a study of cytomegalovirus exposure and HLA in healthy donors. The PCR had 60 Vbeta and 13 Jbeta primers. Some clones are missing from TCRdb's copy, which holds only in-frame ones; the method was immunoSEQ multiplex PCR. Of some 120,000 clones listed, 75% are singletons. Material for sequencing was PBMCs. These receptors came from a man aged 25-45 years in good health and CMV-seronegative.

The V call is TRBV11-3, the J call TRBJ2-3; D uncertain. Germline V gene data show CDR1 as SGHNT and CDR2 as YENEEA. CDR3 length: 12 residues. V was pared by 5 bases and J by 4 bases, with 7 bases between. CDR3 DNA sequence: TGTGCCAGCAGCCGAGAGGCAGATACGCAGTATTTT. It encodes CASSREADTQYF.

The CDR3 region is CASSLVRQDPYNEKLFF. The CDR3, as DNA: TGTGCCAGCAGCTTAGTCAGACAGGACCCATATAATGAAAAACTGTTTTTT. The chain links TRBV7-2 to TRBJ1-4; tentative D call: TRBD1 (6 bases). The CDR3 covers 17 residues. Trimming pared 1 base from V and 4 bases from J, leaving 16 bases between. Looked up from germline, CDR1 is SGHTA and CDR2 is FQGNSA.

V and J are TRBV6-6 and TRBJ2-7, with D possibly being TRBD2 (5 bases). V lost 7 bases, J lost 4 bases, and 14 bases lay in between. CDR1 is MNHNY and CDR2 is SVGAGI in the germline V gene (reference sequence). The length of the CDR3 is 13 residues. The CDR3 here is CASTSLPGYEQYF. As DNA, the CDR3 is TGTGCCAGCACCTCCCTTCCGGGGTACGAGCAGTACTTC.

The chain couples TRBV18 to TRBJ1-5, with 7 bases matching TRBD1. Germline V gene sequence: CDR1 KGHSH, CDR2 LQKENI. V lost 5 bases to trimming and J lost 5 bases; unmatched junction nucleotides: 6. The CDR3 is made up of 14 amino acids. Written as DNA, the CDR3 is TGTGCCAGCTCAAAAGGACAGGCGGATCAGCCCCAGCATTTT. Amino acid sequence: CASSKGQADQPQHF.

The rearrangement joins TRBV2 to TRBJ2-7; 9 nucleotides line up with TRBD2. CDR1 and CDR2 (germline): SNHLY, FYNNEI. The ends lost 3 bases at V and 5 bases at J; junction bases unmatched: 2. This CDR3 is 13 amino acids long. CDR3 in DNA: TGTGCCAGCAGTGAGCGGGGGGGCAACGAGCAGTACTTC. This gives the protein CASSERGGNEQYF.

Written as DNA, the CDR3 is TGCGCCAGCAGCTTGTTAGCGGGGGGGCTAAACAATGAGCAGTTCTTC. Translated: CASSLLAGGLNNEQFF. The chain has TRBV5-1 and TRBJ2-1, with 11 bases lining up with TRBD2. Losses at the gene ends were 1 base for V and 5 bases for J; bases not matched to a gene: 5. Looked up from germline, CDR1 is SGHRS and CDR2 is YFSETQ. The CDR3 spans 16 residues.

The rearrangement uses TRBV19 and TRBJ1-1, with D perhaps TRBD1 (5 bases). V dropped 8 bases and J dropped 1 base, with 14 bases sitting between them. The CDR3 runs 14 residues. Germline values: CDR1 LNHDA, CDR2 SQIVND (reference sequence). The CDR3 reads CASGARHENTEAFF. CDR3 sequence (DNA): TGTGCCAGTGGGGCGAGGCACGAGAACACTGAAGCTTTCTTT.

The chain recombines TRBV4-3 with TRBJ2-5; 12 bases are shared with TRBD2. The closer fit of TRBJ2-7 to the DNA end suggests the J call may be wrong. Per the germline V gene, CDR1 is LGHNA and CDR2 is YSLEER. CDR3 size: 17 residues. The CDR3, as DNA: TGCGCCAGCAGCCAAGAGACTAGCGGGGGATCAAAAAACGAGCAGTACTTC. This sequence encodes CASSQETSGGSKNEQYF.

The V call is TRBV7-9, the J call TRBJ2-1; 11 bases map to TRBD2. After removal of 1 base from V and 5 bases from J, the junction contained 10 bases not matched to a gene. This CDR3 has 18 amino acids. Germline CDR1 is SEHNR and CDR2 is FQNEAQ (reference sequence). The DNA for the CDR3 is TGTGCCAGCAGCTTAGAATGGGCTAGCGGGGGGCCGAACAATGAGCAGTTCTTC. Encoded protein: CASSLEWASGGPNNEQFF.

This clone was observed a handful of times. The chain employs TRBV6-5 and TRBJ1-4; the D is unclear. Germline V lookup: CDR1 MNHEY, CDR2 SVGAGI. This CDR3 comprises 11 residues. Trimming shortened V by 6 bases and J by 8 bases, and 7 bases separated the two germline ends. The CDR3 protein is CASRFMEKLFF. The CDR3 nucleotides are TGTGCCAGCAGATTTATGGAAAAACTGTTTTTT.

The sample holds a few counts of this clone. This rearrangement joins TRBV4-3 to TRBJ2-3; 10 positions agree with TRBD2. The CDR3 is 17 amino acids. Trimming cost V 0 bases and J 4 bases; bases outside gene matches: 7. CDR1 is LGHNA and CDR2 is YSLEER in the germline V gene. CDR3 amino acids: CASSQDQTSGDADTQYF. CDR3 DNA: TGCGCCAGCAGCCAAGATCAAACTAGCGGGGACGCAGATACGCAGTATTTT.

This rearrangement joins TRBV19 to TRBJ1-5; D might be TRBD1 (5 bases). The CDR3 contains 14 residues. Per the germline V gene, CDR1 is LNHDA and CDR2 is SQIVND (reference sequence). Trimming removed 3 bases from V and 10 bases from J, with 16 bases in between. DNA for the CDR3: TGTGCCAGTAGTATCGGCAGGGAGGGAGATCCCCAGCATTTT. Its protein product is CASSIGREGDPQHF.

V is TRBV6-1 and J is TRBJ2-1; tentative D call: TRBD1 (7 bases). The germline V gene has CDR1 MNHNS and CDR2 SASEGT. With 4 bases removed from V and 4 bases from J, the gap between germline ends came to 11 bases. The CDR3 runs to 14 residues. The chain's CDR3 is CASSVRGEYNEQFF. In DNA form, the CDR3 reads TGTGCCAGCAGTGTCAGGGGGGAGTACAATGAGCAGTTCTTC.

The V gene is TRBV28, the J gene TRBJ1-2, with TRBD1 as a possible D gene (6 bases). V lost 7 bases and J 8 bases, leaving 14 bases between the germline ends. The germline V gene encodes CDR1 MDHEN and CDR2 SYDVKM. The CDR3 covers 12 residues. The CDR3 spells CASTGLGQGYTF. CDR3 DNA: TGTGCCAGCACTGGACTCGGACAGGGCTACACCTTC.

The CDR3, as DNA: TGTGCCAGCAGTGAGGGCGAGGGCTATTTTGGAAACACCATATATTTT. Translating gives CASSEGEGYFGNTIYF. The genes are TRBV2 and TRBJ1-3; D unclear. V dropped 3 bases and J dropped 3 bases, with 15 bases sitting between them. The length of the CDR3 is 16 residues. Germline CDR1 SNHLY, CDR2 FYNNEI.

This clone was observed a single time. CDR3 region: CASSQGYRGLGSPLHF. The CDR3 DNA reads as TGCGCCAGCAGCCAAGGCTACAGGGGGCTCGGCTCACCCCTCCACTTT. This sequence joins TRBV4-3 and TRBJ1-6; 9 nucleotides agree with TRBD1. The CDR3 is 16 amino acids. Trimming at V came to 1 base and at J to 10 bases, leaving 8 bases not matched to a gene. CDR1 and CDR2 (germline): LGHNA, YSLEER.

The chain employs TRBV18 and TRBJ1-1; TRBD1 aligns across 8 bases. CDR3 length: 16 amino acids. CDR1 KGHSH and CDR2 LQKENI come from the germline V gene. V shed 3 bases and J 5 bases; nucleotides not matched to a gene: 11. The CDR3 sequence: CASSPSTGVGQTEAFF. The CDR3 region has the DNA TGTGCCAGCTCACCTTCGACAGGGGTTGGTCAAACTGAAGCTTTCTTT.

The chain combines TRBV11-1 with TRBJ2-5, with 12 nucleotides matching TRBD2. This CDR3 has 17 residues. Germline values: CDR1 SGHAT, CDR2 FQDESV (reference sequence). The junction had 12 bases not matched to a gene; V was cut back by 5 bases and J by 5 bases. The CDR3 sequence: CASSALGGTSGWETQYF. CDR3 DNA: TGTGCCAGCAGCGCCCTAGGGGGGACTAGCGGGTGGGAGACCCAGTACTTC.

This clone has just a few counts. This chain uses TRBV4-2 with TRBJ2-3, with D maybe TRBD2 (5 bases). Between the trimmed V and J ends, which lost 0 bases and 10 bases, there was a span of 8 bases. The CDR3 is made up of 12 amino acids. Germline V lookup: CDR1 LGHNA, CDR2 YNFKEQ. Written as DNA, the CDR3 is TGTGCCAGCAGCCAAGATTCCGGGGCGCAGTATTTT. This codes for CASSQDSGAQYF.

This chain uses TRBV7-8 with TRBJ2-3, with 9 bases that match TRBD2. CDR1 SGHVS and CDR2 FQNEAQ come from the germline V gene. J lost 6 bases, V lost 2 bases, and 9 bases had no gene match. The CDR3 spans 16 residues. This chain's CDR3 is CASSLMGGGASDTQYF. The CDR3 DNA reads TGTGCCAGCAGCTTAATGGGCGGGGGGGCTTCGGATACGCAGTATTTT.

V usage is TRBV6-5 and J usage is TRBJ2-1, with TRBD2 matching 10 bases. The CDR3 sequence is 16 residues long. Trimming removed 5 bases from V and 3 bases from J; junction bases left unmatched: 7. Looked up from germline, CDR1 is MNHEY and CDR2 is SVGAGI. The CDR3 loop is CASSNLAGGFYNEQFF. CDR3 bases: TGTGCCAGCAGTAACTTAGCGGGGGGCTTCTACAATGAGCAGTTCTTC.

Here the CDR3 reads CASSEFGGQAAFF. The CDR3 coding sequence is TGTGCCAGCAGTGAATTTGGCGGGCAGGCCGCTTTCTTT. The chain couples TRBV25-1 to TRBJ1-1; D gene ambiguous. This CDR3 region has 13 residues. With 1 base removed from V and 11 bases from J, the gap between germline ends came to 14 bases. Per the germline V gene, CDR1 is MGHDK and CDR2 is SYGVNS.

This CDR3 is CASSRDRGNTYGYTF. The DNA for the CDR3 is TGTGCCAGCAGCCGAGACCGCGGTAATACCTATGGCTACACCTTC. This chain joins TRBV7-2 and TRBJ1-2, with D unclear. V was shortened by 5 bases and J by 4 bases, with 17 bases between the two germline ends. Germline assignment: CDR1 SGHTA and CDR2 FQGNSA. CDR3 length: 15 residues.

The gene calls are TRBV6-5 and TRBJ2-3, with D perhaps matching TRBD1 (6 bases). Germline loops: CDR1 MNHEY, CDR2 SVGAGI. CDR3 length equals 14 residues. V dropped 6 bases and J dropped 5 bases, with 15 bases sitting between them. CDR3 protein: CASRPGARRDTQYF. CDR3 nucleotides: TGTGCCAGCAGACCAGGGGCTCGGAGAGATACGCAGTATTTT.

The rearrangement links TRBV6-1 to TRBJ2-1; 7 bases agree with TRBD1. J was trimmed by 8 bases and V by 6 bases; bases with no gene match: 10. CDR1 is MNHNS and CDR2 is SASEGT in the germline V gene. CDR3 size: 14 residues. Here the CDR3 reads CASRNQMTGYEQFF. For the CDR3, the DNA is TGTGCCAGCAGGAACCAAATGACAGGGTATGAGCAGTTCTTC.

This clone was detected only a few times. The J gene is TRBJ1-1, the V gene TRBV6-1; D possibly corresponds to TRBD1 (6 bases). CDR3 size: 14 residues. The germline CDR1 and CDR2 sequences are MNHNS and SASEGT. The V gene lost 5 bases and the J gene lost 2 bases, with 12 bases spanning the gap. CDR3 in DNA: TGTGCCAGCAGTAAAAGGACAGTCAACACTGAAGCTTTCTTT. It encodes CASSKRTVNTEAFF.

The table lists this clone with a count of one. The V and J genes are TRBV9 and TRBJ2-2; D gene ambiguous. CDR3 size: 12 residues. The V and J ends lost 6 bases and 5 bases respectively, with 8 bases between them. The V gene's germline CDR1 is SGDLS and CDR2 YYNGEE. In DNA, the CDR3 is TGTGCCAGCAACTCTGATACCGGGGAGCTGTTTTTT. Its protein product is CASNSDTGELFF.

The chain employs TRBV6-1 and TRBJ2-5; maybe TRBD2 (6 bases). Germline-derived CDR1 and CDR2 are MNHNS and SASEGT. V was shortened by 5 bases and J by 1 base, with 14 bases between the two germline ends. The CDR3 totals 15 residues. The CDR3 DNA reads TGTGCCAGCAGTAGGGACTCGACGACCCAAGAGACCCAGTACTTC. Its translation is CASSRDSTTQETQYF.

The genes are TRBV7-6 and TRBJ1-1; D uncertain. The CDR3 spans 14 residues. CDR1 is SGHVS and CDR2 is FNYEAQ in the germline V gene. V lost 1 base and J lost 4, with 10 bases in between. Here the CDR3 DNA reads TGTGCCAGCAGCTTAGGGGGAGTAATCACTGAAGCTTTCTTT. It translates to CASSLGGVITEAFF.